Included here is one TCR beta chain sequence, with context. Its matching antigen is unknown. The data were taken from a study of identical twins. General study results and limits: The models gave estimates that fell short of the out-of-frame TCR alpha sharing seen in monozygotic twins. For out-of-frame beta sequences, excess twin sharing was weaker. Fewer insertions characterized abundant cord blood beta clonotypes, whereas memory repertoires showed none.

Addition of a universal primer site occurred through template switching, and cDNA carried unique molecular identifiers. TCRdb redid the calling of the 5' RACE reads with MiXCR, one entry per CDR3 protein. The sample gives 420,000 or so distinct CDR3 sequences, 15% to 20% of which show up once; roughly 12% is in the top ten. The source is a man aged 50 to 59 in good health. The source material was naive T cells sorted from blood.

This chain's CDR3 is CASSSSYLAGQETQYF. As DNA, the CDR3 is TGTGCCAGCAGCTCATCCTACCTGGCGGGCCAAGAGACCCAGTACTTC. The rearrangement uses TRBV7-9 and TRBJ2-5; a possible D gene is TRBD2 (5 bases). This CDR3 is built from 16 residues. From germline, CDR1 is SEHNR and CDR2 FQNEAQ (reference sequence). Trimming cost V 4 bases and J 1 base, with 16 bases left between them.